This T cell receptor (beta chain) is drawn from a study of spatial heterogeneity in lung cancer. Background on the study: Every unique TCR and UMI combination, on average, appeared more than ten times in raw reads.

Study outcomes and limitations: One measure, the expanded intratumoral alpha and beta TCR count, tracked tumor mutation counts.

Time point described: sample taken at primary tumor resection. Extraction of whole RNA from tumor, nontumor lung or frozen PBMC preceded unsorted sequencing. Trimming took off 2 bases at V and 2 bases at J, with 13 bases between the two ends. There are 15 residues in the CDR3. The germline V gene encodes CDR1 MNHNS and CDR2 SASEGT. The presence of a unique molecular identifier marked each TCR cDNA molecule. MiXCR, applied by TCRdb to the 5' RACE reads, yields one record per CDR3 protein. Among approximately 3,500 distinct CDR3 sequences, around 8% were seen once, and the ten largest hold roughly 14%. By share, this clonotype counts as medium-sized (0.01 to 0.1%). The antigen remains undetermined.

The sample in question was lung tumor tissue, obtained at surgery. This chain links TRBV6-1 with TRBJ2-7; D unclear. The sequence derives from a male donor with early-stage non-small cell lung cancer. CDR3 nucleotide sequence: TGTGCCAGCAGTGAATCGTACAGTTTTGCCTACGAGCAGTACTTC. Protein sequence: CASSESYSFAYEQYF.